Reported below is one T cell receptor (beta chain). This specimen belongs to a study of regulatory T cells in long-lasting Graves disease. The wider study: Antithyroid drugs had been given to newly diagnosed Graves' patients for under 3 months.

To make TCR beta libraries, researchers used iRepertoire HTBI primers and Arm-PCR of CDR3 regions. Per the study methods: Identification across samples found approximately 67 TRBV and about 15 TRBJ segments. TCRdb reanalysed the multiplex PCR reads using MiXCR and keeps one entry per CDR3 protein. The V and J calls reflect TCRdb's pipeline rather than the authors' work. Of about 610,000 distinct CDR3 sequences listed, around 15% are singletons. Trimming left V 4 bases short and J 9 bases short, with 11 bases between. Germline V gene sequence: CDR1 KGHDR, CDR2 SFDVKD. The CDR3 contains 13 residues. Time point: newly diagnosed GD, antithyroid drugs for less than 3 months. There was RNA extracted from PBMCs, and the TCR library was made from it. This sample was also put to use in a study of T cells in Graves' hyperthyroidism and ophthalmopathy. That work adds: An initial round of RT-PCR targeting the TCR CDR3 relied on the HTBI primer set.

This clonotype was sampled from a man between 18 and 35 years old with Graves disease. Specimen: peripheral blood mononuclear cells (PBMCs), collected at new diagnosis, from a patient treated with antithyroid drugs. V is TRBV24-1 and J is TRBJ2-2; D is possibly TRBD1 (5 bases). CDR3 in amino acids: CATSEAGHRELFF. Here the CDR3 DNA reads TGTGCCACCAGTGAAGCAGGGCACCGGGAGCTGTTTTTT.